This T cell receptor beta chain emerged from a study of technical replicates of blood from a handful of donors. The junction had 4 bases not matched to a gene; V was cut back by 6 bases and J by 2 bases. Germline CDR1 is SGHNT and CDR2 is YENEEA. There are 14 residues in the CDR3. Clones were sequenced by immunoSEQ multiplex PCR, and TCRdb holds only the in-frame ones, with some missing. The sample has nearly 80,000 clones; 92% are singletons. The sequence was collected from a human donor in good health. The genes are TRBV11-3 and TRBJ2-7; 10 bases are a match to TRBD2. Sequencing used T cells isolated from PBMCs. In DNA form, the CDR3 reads TGTGCCAGCAGTCTAGCGGGAGAGACCTACGAGCAGTACTTC. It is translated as CASSLAGETYEQYF. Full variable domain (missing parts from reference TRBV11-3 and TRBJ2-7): EAGVVQSPRYKIIEKKQPVAFWCNPISGHNTLYWYLQNLGQGPELLIRYENEEAVDDSQLPKDRFSAERLKGVDSTLKIQPAELGDSAVYLCASSLAGETYEQYFGPGTRLTVT.